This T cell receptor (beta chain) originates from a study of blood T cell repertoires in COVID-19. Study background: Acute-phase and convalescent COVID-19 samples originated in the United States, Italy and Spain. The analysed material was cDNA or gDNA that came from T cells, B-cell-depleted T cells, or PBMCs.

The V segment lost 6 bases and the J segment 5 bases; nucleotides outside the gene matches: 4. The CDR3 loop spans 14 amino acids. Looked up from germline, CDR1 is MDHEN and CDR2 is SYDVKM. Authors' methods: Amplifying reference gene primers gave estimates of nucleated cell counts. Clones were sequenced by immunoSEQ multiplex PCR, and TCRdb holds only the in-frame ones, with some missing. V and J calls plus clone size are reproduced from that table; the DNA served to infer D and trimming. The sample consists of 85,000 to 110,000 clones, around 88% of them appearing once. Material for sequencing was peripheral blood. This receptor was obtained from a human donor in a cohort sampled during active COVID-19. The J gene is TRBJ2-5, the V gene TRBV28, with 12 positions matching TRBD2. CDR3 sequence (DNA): TGTGCCAGCAGAGGACTAGCGGGAAGTGAGACCCAGTACTTC. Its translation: CASRGLAGSETQYF.